This T cell receptor (beta chain) was documented in a study of cytomegalovirus exposure and HLA in healthy donors. CDR3 length equals 15 residues. The V gene's germline CDR1 is SGDLS and CDR2 YYNGEE. V was pared by 0 bases and J by 10 bases, with 9 bases of the junction left unmatched. The PCR employed 60 Vbeta primers together with 13 Jbeta primers. Libraries were prepared by immunoSEQ multiplex PCR; TCRdb keeps only in-frame clonotypes and omits some of them. The repertoire has 90,000 to 100,000 clones, roughly 80% of them found once; the top ten carry roughly 7.7%. The donors comprised healthy bone marrow donors.

This TCR was recovered from a female donor in good health and CMV-seronegative. The chain couples TRBV9 to TRBJ2-1, with 8 nucleotides matching TRBD2. The sequenced material came from PBMCs. CDR3 sequence reads: CASSVELAGPLEQFF. In DNA form, the CDR3 reads TGTGCCAGCAGCGTAGAATTAGCGGGACCTCTAGAGCAGTTCTTC.